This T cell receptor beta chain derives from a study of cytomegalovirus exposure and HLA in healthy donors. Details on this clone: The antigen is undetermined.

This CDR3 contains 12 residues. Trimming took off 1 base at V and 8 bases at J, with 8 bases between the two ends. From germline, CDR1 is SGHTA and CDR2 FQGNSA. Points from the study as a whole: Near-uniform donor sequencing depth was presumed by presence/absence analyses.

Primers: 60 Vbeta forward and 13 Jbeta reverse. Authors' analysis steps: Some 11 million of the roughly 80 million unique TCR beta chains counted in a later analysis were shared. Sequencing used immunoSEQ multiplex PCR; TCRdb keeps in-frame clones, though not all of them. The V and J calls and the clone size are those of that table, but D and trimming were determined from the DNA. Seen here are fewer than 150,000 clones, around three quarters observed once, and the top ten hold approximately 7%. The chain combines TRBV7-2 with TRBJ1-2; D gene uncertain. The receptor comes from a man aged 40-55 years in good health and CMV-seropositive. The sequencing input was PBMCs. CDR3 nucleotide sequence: TGTGCCAGCAGCTTAGATTGGGCGGGCTACACCTTC. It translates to CASSLDWAGYTF.